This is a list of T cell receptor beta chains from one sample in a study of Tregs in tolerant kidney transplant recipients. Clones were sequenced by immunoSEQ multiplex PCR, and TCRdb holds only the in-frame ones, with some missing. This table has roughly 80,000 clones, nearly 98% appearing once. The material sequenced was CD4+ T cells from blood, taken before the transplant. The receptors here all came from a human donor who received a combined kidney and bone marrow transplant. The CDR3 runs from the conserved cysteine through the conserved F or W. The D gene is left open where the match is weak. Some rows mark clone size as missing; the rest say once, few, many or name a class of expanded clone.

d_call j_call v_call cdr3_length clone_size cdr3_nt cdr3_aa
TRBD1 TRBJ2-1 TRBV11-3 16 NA TGTGCCAGCAGCAAACAACAGGGGGCGCAGGGCAATGAGCAGTTCTTC CASSKQQGAQGNEQFF
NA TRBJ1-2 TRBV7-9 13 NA TGTGCCAGCAGCTTATTGACAGACTATGGCTACACCTTC CASSLLTDYGYTF
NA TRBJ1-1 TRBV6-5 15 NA TGTGCCAGCAGTCTCCACAGTAGGAGGGACACTGAAGCTTTCTTT CASSLHSRRDTEAFF
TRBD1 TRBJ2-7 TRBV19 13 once TGTGCCAGTAGTCCTCAGGGGGCTCACGAGCAGTACTTC CASSPQGAHEQYF
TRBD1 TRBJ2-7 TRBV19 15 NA TGTGCCAGTAGCACCTTGGGGACAGGGAACCACGAGCAGTACTTC CASSTLGTGNHEQYF
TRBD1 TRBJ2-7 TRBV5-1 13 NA TGCGCCAGCAGCATAGGGACAGGGAACGAGCAGTACTTC CASSIGTGNEQYF
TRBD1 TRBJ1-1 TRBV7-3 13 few TGTGCCAGTCGACAGGGGCTGAACACTGAAGCTTTCTTT CASRQGLNTEAFF
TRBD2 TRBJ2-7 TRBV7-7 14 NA TGTGCCAGCAGCTTAAATCTAGCGGGAGGCGAGCAGTACTTC CASSLNLAGGEQYF
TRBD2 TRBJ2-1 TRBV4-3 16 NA TGCGCCAGCAGCCAGGGACTAGCGGAACCTTACAATGAGCAGTTCTTC CASSQGLAEPYNEQFF
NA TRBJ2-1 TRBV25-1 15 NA TGTGCCAGCAGTCCGCTAGAGGCAGAGAGGAATGAGCAGTTCTTC CASSPLEAERNEQFF
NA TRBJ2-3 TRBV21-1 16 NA TGTGCCAGCAGCAAACTGCTCAGGGGGCAGAGAGATACGCAGTATTTT CASSKLLRGQRDTQYF
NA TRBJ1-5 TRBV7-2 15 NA TGTGCCAGCAGCTTACAGGGCTTGGGCAATCAGCCCCAGCATTTT CASSLQGLGNQPQHF
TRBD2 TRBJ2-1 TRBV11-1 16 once TGTGCCAGCAGCCTTCGCCTTAGCGGGGGGCAAGATGAGCAGTTCTTC CASSLRLSGGQDEQFF
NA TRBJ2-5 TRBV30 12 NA TGTGCCTGGAAGACAGGGAGGGAGACCCAGTACTTC CAWKTGRETQYF
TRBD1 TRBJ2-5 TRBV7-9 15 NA TGTGCCAGCAGCCCAGGACAGGGGAGCGGAGAGACCCAGTACTTC CASSPGQGSGETQYF
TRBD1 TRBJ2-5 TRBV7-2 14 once TGTGCCAGCAGCTCGAGGACAGGGCAAGAGACCCAGTACTTC CASSSRTGQETQYF
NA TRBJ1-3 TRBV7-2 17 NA TGTGCCAGCAGCTCCCCGTTAGACTCAGCTTCTGGAAACACCATATATTTT CASSSPLDSASGNTIYF
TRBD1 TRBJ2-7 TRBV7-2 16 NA TGTGCCAGCAGCTTCCAGGAAGCGGGACAGGGTTTTAAGCAGTACTTC CASSFQEAGQGFKQYF
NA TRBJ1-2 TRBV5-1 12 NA TGCGCCAGCAGCTTGGACAGCTCTACCTACACCTTC CASSLDSSTYTF
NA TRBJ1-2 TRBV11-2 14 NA TGTGCCAGCAGCTTATATGCGGGGGGGAATGGCTACACCTTC CASSLYAGGNGYTF
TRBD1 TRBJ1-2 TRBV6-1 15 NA TGTGCCAGCAGCGGCGGACAGGGGGCGAACTATGGCTACACCTTC CASSGGQGANYGYTF
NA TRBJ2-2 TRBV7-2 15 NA TGTGCCAGCAGCTTAGCCCCAACTACTTCTGGGGAGCTGTTTTTT CASSLAPTTSGELFF
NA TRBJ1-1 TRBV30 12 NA TGTGCCTGGAGTGTACGGGGTACTGAAGCTTTCTTT CAWSVRGTEAFF
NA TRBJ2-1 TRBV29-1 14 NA TGCAGCGTTGAAAGAGGAGCAGGGAACAATGAGCAGTTCTTC CSVERGAGNNEQFF
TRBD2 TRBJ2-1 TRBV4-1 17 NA TGCGCCAGCAGCCAAGATAAGCGGGGGGGTACGGCCAATGAGCAGTTCTTC CASSQDKRGGTANEQFF
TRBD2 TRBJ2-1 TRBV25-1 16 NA TGTGCCAGCAGTCAAACGGGGCTAGCGGTATACAATGAGCAGTTCTTC CASSQTGLAVYNEQFF
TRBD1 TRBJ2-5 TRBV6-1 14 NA TGTGCCAGCAGTCCCCGACAGGGGGGAGAGACCCAGTACTTC CASSPRQGGETQYF
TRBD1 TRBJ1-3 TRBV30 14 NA TGTGCCTGGAGTGCCGGACAGGCTGGAAACACCATATATTTT CAWSAGQAGNTIYF
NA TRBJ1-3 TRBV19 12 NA TGTGCCAGTCAGTCAAATGGAAACACCATATATTTT CASQSNGNTIYF
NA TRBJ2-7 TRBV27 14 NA TGTGCCAGCAGCTTCAGGGGTTACTCCTACGAGCAGTACTTC CASSFRGYSYEQYF
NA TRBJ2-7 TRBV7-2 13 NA TGTGCCAGCACCTCCGGGGGTAACGACGAGCAGTACTTC CASTSGGNDEQYF
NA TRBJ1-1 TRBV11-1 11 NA TGTGCCAGCCAGGGTAACACTGAAGCTTTCTTT CASQGNTEAFF
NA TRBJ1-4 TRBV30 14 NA TGTGCCTGGAGGTCTCTAGGGGTAGGCGAAAAACTGTTTTTT CAWRSLGVGEKLFF
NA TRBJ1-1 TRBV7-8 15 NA TGTGCCAGCAGCTTAGATTCCGGGTTCAACACTGAAGCTTTCTTT CASSLDSGFNTEAFF
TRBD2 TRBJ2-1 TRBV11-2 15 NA TGTGCCAGCAGCTTAGGGCGGGGGGGCTACAATGAGCAGTTCTTC CASSLGRGGYNEQFF
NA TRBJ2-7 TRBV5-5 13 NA TGTGCCAGCAGCTTGGGTGCAGGTTACGAGCAGTACTTC CASSLGAGYEQYF
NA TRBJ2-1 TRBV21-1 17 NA TGTGCCAGCAGCAAAGCGCCCGACAGGTTGATGGGCAATGAGCAGTTCTTC CASSKAPDRLMGNEQFF
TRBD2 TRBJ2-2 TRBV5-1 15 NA TGCGCCAGCAGAGACGGGAGGGAGAACACCGGGGAGCTGTTTTTT CASRDGRENTGELFF
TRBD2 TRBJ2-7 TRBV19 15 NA TGTGCCAGTAGTATTAGGGGACTACCAGCCTACGAGCAGTACTTC CASSIRGLPAYEQYF
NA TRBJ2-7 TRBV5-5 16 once TGTGCCAGCAGCTTGGGGGGGGCGGGAGTCTCCTACGAGCAGTACTTC CASSLGGAGVSYEQYF
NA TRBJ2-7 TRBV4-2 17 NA TGTGCCAGCAGCCAAGTAAGCGGCAGGATGCTAACCTACGAGCAGTACTTC CASSQVSGRMLTYEQYF
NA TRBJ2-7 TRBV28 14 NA TGTGCCAGCAGTTTCAGTCTGAGGGAAAAAGGGCAGTACTTC CASSFSLREKGQYF
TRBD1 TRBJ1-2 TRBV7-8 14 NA TGTGCCAGCAGCCCGTCCCGGGACAGGGACGGCTACACCTTC CASSPSRDRDGYTF
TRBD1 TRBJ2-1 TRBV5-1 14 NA TGCGCCAGCAGCTTGTCGACAGGGTTGAATGAGCAGTTCTTC CASSLSTGLNEQFF
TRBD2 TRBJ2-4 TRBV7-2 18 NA TGTGCCAGCAGCTTAGTTGGGACACTAGCGGGGTGGGAAAACATTCAGTACTTC CASSLVGTLAGWENIQYF
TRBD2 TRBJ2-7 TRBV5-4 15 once TGTGCCAGCAGCCCCGGGACTAGTAGCATCTACGAGCAGTACTTC CASSPGTSSIYEQYF
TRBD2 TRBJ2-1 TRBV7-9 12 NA TGTGCCAGCAGCAGACAAGCGGGAGAGCAGTTCTTC CASSRQAGEQFF